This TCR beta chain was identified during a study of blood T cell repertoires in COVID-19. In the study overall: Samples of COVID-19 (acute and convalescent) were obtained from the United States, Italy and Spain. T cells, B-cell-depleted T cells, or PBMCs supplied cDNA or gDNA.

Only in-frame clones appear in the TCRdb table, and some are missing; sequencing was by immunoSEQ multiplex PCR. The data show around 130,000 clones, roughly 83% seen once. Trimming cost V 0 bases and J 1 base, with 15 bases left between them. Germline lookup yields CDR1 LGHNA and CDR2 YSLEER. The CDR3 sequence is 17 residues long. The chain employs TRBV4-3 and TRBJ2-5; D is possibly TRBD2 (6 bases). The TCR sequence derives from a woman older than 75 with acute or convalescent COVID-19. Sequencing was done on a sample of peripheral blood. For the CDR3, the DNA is TGCGCCAGCAGCCAAGATCTTTGGGGCGGGACCCAAGAGACCCAGTACTTC. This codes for CASSQDLWGGTQETQYF.